This T cell receptor (beta chain) was identified during a study of OX40 agonist ivuxolimab in advanced cancers. The study, taken as a whole, reports: Among expanded peripheral T cells, antigen specificity went undetermined.

Regarding this clone: Its matching antigen is unknown.

The CDR3 has 14 residues. Trimming removed 6 bases from V and 5 bases from J, with 19 bases in between. Germline CDR1 reads SQVTM; CDR2 reads ANQGSEA. Only in-frame clones appear in the TCRdb table, and some are missing; sequencing was by immunoSEQ multiplex PCR. The table lists tens of thousands of clones, about 85% of them singletons. This sample comprised CD4+ or CD8+ T cells sorted from blood, obtained in a trial of the OX40 agonist ivuxolimab. This TCR came from an adult with an advanced solid tumor such as melanoma, head and neck, liver or kidney cancer. The rearrangement uses TRBV29-1 and TRBJ1-2; D might be TRBD1 (5 bases). The CDR3 sequence: CSVLDGAGLYGYTF. CDR3 DNA: TGCAGCGTCCTAGATGGGGCCGGCCTTTATGGCTACACCTTC.